The entry that follows covers one T cell receptor beta chain sequence. These data are taken from a study of blood T cell repertoires in COVID-19. V was clipped by 7 bases and J by 4 bases, with 16 bases between them. CDR3 length: 15 amino acids. CDR1 is SNHLY and CDR2 is FYNNEI in the germline V gene. Only in-frame clones appear in the TCRdb table, and some are missing; sequencing was by immunoSEQ multiplex PCR. The table has under 350,000 clones, around nine tenths seen once. This TCR was sampled from a man aged 55-75 years who had recovered from COVID-19. The source material was PBMCs or T cells enriched from blood (not recorded which). V and J are TRBV2 and TRBJ1-4, with a tentative D call TRBD1 (6 bases). The CDR3: CASTGMGASNEKLFF. CDR3 sequence (DNA): TGTGCCAGCACGGGGATGGGGGCCAGTAATGAAAAACTGTTTTTT.